These 19 T cell receptor beta chains were all obtained from the same sample, sequenced in a study of T cell repertoires in cytomegalovirus infection. TCRdb reprocessed the reads via MiXCR and lists one record per CDR3 protein. Found here are 600,000 to 800,000 distinct CDR3 sequences, 24% of them singletons; the top ten hold around 7.6%. The sample consisted of CD8+ T cells from PBMCs. The receptors derive from a human donor in good health (CMV status not recorded). Some clones in this sample may be carry-over from other donors' samples.

This clonotype came up many times. The chain couples TRBV27 to TRBJ2-1; D not resolved. V was clipped by 0 bases and J by 6 bases, with 12 bases between them. The CDR3 has 15 residues. Looked up from germline, CDR1 is MNHEY and CDR2 is SMNVEV (reference sequence). CDR3 region: CASSLSGRPGNEQFF. The CDR3 region has the DNA TGTGCCAGCAGTTTATCGGGCAGGCCCGGCAATGAGCAGTTCTTC.

The rearrangement joins TRBV20-1 to TRBJ2-5; the match to TRBD1 covers 7 bases. The CDR3 runs to 13 residues. Trimming cost V 3 bases and J 1 base; bases outside gene matches: 2. Germline assignment: CDR1 DFQATT and CDR2 SNEGSKA (reference sequence). The CDR3 reads CSARDRPQETQYF. DNA of the CDR3: TGCAGTGCTAGGGACAGGCCCCAAGAGACCCAGTACTTC.

This clonotype appeared many times. The chain employs TRBV7-8 and TRBJ2-7; D gene unclear. There are 13 residues in the CDR3. Per the germline V gene, CDR1 is SGHVS and CDR2 is FQNEAQ. Trimming pared 5 bases from V and 4 bases from J, leaving 12 bases between. The CDR3 coding sequence is TGTGCCAGCAGCCCACCGGGTTTGTACGAGCAGTACGTC. It yields the protein CASSPPGLYEQYV.

This clonotype was counted many times. The CDR3 protein is CASSSPDRGSNQPQHF. CDR3 bases: TGTGCCAGCAGTTCTCCCGACAGGGGTAGCAATCAGCCCCAGCATTTT. V usage is TRBV28 and J usage is TRBJ1-5; 8 bases match TRBD1. This CDR3 region has 16 residues. Trimming cost V 4 bases and J 0 bases; bases outside gene matches: 5. Germline V lookup: CDR1 MDHEN, CDR2 SYDVKM.

CDR3 DNA sequence: TGTGCCATCTCTCTGGGGTCCCACGAGCAGTACTTC. It encodes CAISLGSHEQYF. This chain uses TRBV10-3 with TRBJ2-7; D uncertain. V lost 8 bases to trimming and J lost 5 bases, with 13 bases between them. The V gene's germline CDR1 is ENHRY and CDR2 SYGVKD. The CDR3 has 12 residues.

This clonotype appeared a few times. The J gene is TRBJ2-3, the V gene TRBV5-5; tentatively, D is TRBD2 (6 bases). The ends were cut back, 0 bases at V and 5 bases at J, with 10 bases in the middle. Looked up from germline, CDR1 is SGHKS and CDR2 is YYEKEE (reference sequence). The CDR3 is made up of 14 amino acids. CDR3 sequence reads: CASSLAVREDTQYF. The DNA for the CDR3 is TGTGCCAGCAGCTTGGCCGTGCGGGAAGATACGCAGTATTTT.

V usage is TRBV6-4 and J usage is TRBJ2-1; D remains ambiguous. The V gene's germline CDR1 is MRHNA and CDR2 SNTAGT. The V end was cut by 0 bases, the J end by 7 bases, with 16 bases between. The CDR3 spans 16 residues. The CDR3 coding sequence is TGTGCCAGCAGTGACTCGGCAGGCTCTGTCTGGAATGAGCAGTTCTTC. Translation gives CASSDSAGSVWNEQFF.

This clonotype was observed a few times. The chain carries TRBV10-3 and TRBJ1-1; D might be TRBD1 (6 bases). The CDR3 is 13 amino acids. CDR1 ENHRY and CDR2 SYGVKD come from the germline V gene. The V gene lost 2 bases and the J gene lost 8 bases, with 12 bases spanning the gap. The CDR3 sequence: CAISETGTREAFF. In DNA, the CDR3 is TGTGCCATCAGTGAGACAGGGACAAGGGAAGCTTTCTTT.

This clonotype was observed at least ten times. This CDR3 is CASSYGVGSYNEQFF. The CDR3 DNA reads TGTGCCAGCAGTTACGGGGTCGGCTCCTACAATGAGCAGTTCTTC. The gene calls are TRBV6-6 and TRBJ2-1; D gene ambiguous. In germline, CDR1 is MNHNY, CDR2 SVGAGI (reference sequence). Trimming stripped 2 bases from V and 0 bases from J, with 8 bases between. This CDR3 region has 15 residues.

This clonotype was detected only a few times. The chain recombines TRBV2 with TRBJ1-2; a possible D gene is TRBD1 (6 bases). The CDR3 runs 14 residues. Germline CDR1 and CDR2: SNHLY and FYNNEI. V was clipped by 7 bases and J by 7 bases, with 19 bases between them. The CDR3: CASTEGVSAIGYTF. CDR3 coding DNA: TGTGCCAGCACCGAGGGGGTTTCGGCGATTGGCTACACCTTC.

This clonotype turned up a few times. The CDR3 DNA follows: TGTGCCAGCAGTGAATACTACGGGCGAGACGGAAACACCATATATTTT. Its translation: CASSEYYGRDGNTIYF. The chain couples TRBV25-1 to TRBJ1-3; no clear D gene. With 0 bases removed from V and 4 bases from J, the gap between germline ends came to 13 bases. CDR3 length: 16 amino acids. The germline V gene encodes CDR1 MGHDK and CDR2 SYGVNS.

This clonotype was seen a handful of times. The chain joins TRBV10-3 to TRBJ2-7, with 9 bases identical to TRBD1. CDR1 ENHRY and CDR2 SYGVKD come from the germline V gene. The length of the CDR3 is 14 residues. Unmatched junction bases numbered 6, after V lost 7 bases and J lost 2 bases. The CDR3 bases are TGTGCCATCATGCCGGACAGGGGACCCTACGAGCAGTACTTC. Protein product: CAIMPDRGPYEQYF.

This clonotype was counted many times. V and J are TRBV7-9 and TRBJ2-7; D is possibly TRBD1 (5 bases). The CDR3 contains 12 residues. The V gene lost 5 bases and the J gene lost 7 bases, with 12 bases spanning the gap. Germline CDR1 is SEHNR and CDR2 is FQNEAQ (reference sequence). The CDR3 sequence: CASSETVWEQYV. The CDR3 DNA is TGTGCCAGCAGCGAGACAGTCTGGGAGCAGTACGTC.

The chain employs TRBV20-1 and TRBJ2-7; 9 bases match TRBD1. Germline V lookup: CDR1 DFQATT, CDR2 SNEGSKA (reference sequence). The CDR3 consists of 14 residues. V lost 1 base and J lost 6; bases outside the gene matches: 7. The CDR3 protein is CSARAPGQGLEQYF. The CDR3 DNA is TGCAGTGCTAGAGCACCGGGACAGGGTCTCGAGCAGTACTTC.

Note on this clonotype: This clone may be a read error of a much larger clone one base away. The rearrangement joins TRBV7-3 to TRBJ2-3; D perhaps matches TRBD2 (5 bases). The CDR3 contains 13 residues. Germline CDR1 is SGHTA and CDR2 is FQGTGA. The CDR3, as DNA: TGTGTCAGCAGCAGCACTAGTTCAGATACGCAGTATTTT. This codes for CVSSSTSSDTQYF.

Remarks on this clonotype: A much larger clonotype is one base distant, so this may be a read error. The chain combines TRBV11-3 with TRBJ2-3; weak D call: TRBD1 (5 bases). The germline V gene has CDR1 SGHNT and CDR2 YENEEA. The CDR3 runs 17 residues. Trimming left V 3 bases short and J 0 bases short, with 16 bases between. For the CDR3, the DNA is TGTGCCAGCAGCTTGGGGCCGGCAACGACTAGCACAGATACGCAGTATTTT. It specifies CASSLGPATTSTDTQYF.

This clonotype came up a few times. The chain links TRBV7-9 to TRBJ1-2; no firm D call. Germline V gene data show CDR1 as SEHNR and CDR2 as FQNEAQ (reference sequence). V lost 2 bases, J lost 8 bases, and 15 bases lay in between. The CDR3 is 14 amino acids. CDR3 sequence reads: CASSLKTDHGGYTF. As DNA, the CDR3 is TGTGCCAGCAGCTTAAAGACGGACCATGGGGGCTACACCTTC.

This clonotype was recorded many times. The CDR3 sequence is CASRNEQGTYEQYV. CDR3 coding DNA: TGTGCCAGCAGGAACGAACAGGGTACATACGAGCAGTACGTC. The chain couples TRBV6-2 or TRBV6-3 to TRBJ2-7; maybe TRBD1 (6 bases). The CDR3 has 14 residues. Trimming removed 6 bases from V and 4 bases from J, with 16 bases in between. Germline values: CDR1 MNHEY, CDR2 SVGEGT.

The chain recombines TRBV7-6 with TRBJ2-3; 14 nucleotides match TRBD2. V was pared by 5 bases and J by 6 bases, with 7 bases of the junction left unmatched. CDR3 length: 16 residues. Per the germline V gene, CDR1 is SGHVS and CDR2 is FNYEAQ. The CDR3 region is CASSPRLAGGQDTQYF. For the CDR3, the DNA is TGTGCCAGCAGCCCGAGACTAGCGGGGGGGCAGGATACGCAGTATTTT.